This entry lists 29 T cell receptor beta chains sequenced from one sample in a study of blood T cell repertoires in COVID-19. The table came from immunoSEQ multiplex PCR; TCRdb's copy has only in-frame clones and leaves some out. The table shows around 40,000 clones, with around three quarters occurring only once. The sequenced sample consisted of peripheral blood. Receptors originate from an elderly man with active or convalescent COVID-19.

DNA for the CDR3: TGTGCCAGCAGCCCCGAGGGGGATCACACAGATACGCAGTATTTT. Protein sequence: CASSPEGDHTDTQYF. The chain uses TRBV28 and TRBJ2-3, with a tentative D call TRBD1 (6 bases). Germline V gene data show CDR1 as MDHEN and CDR2 as SYDVKM. The CDR3 covers 15 residues. V lost 6 bases, J lost 2 bases, and 15 bases lay in between.

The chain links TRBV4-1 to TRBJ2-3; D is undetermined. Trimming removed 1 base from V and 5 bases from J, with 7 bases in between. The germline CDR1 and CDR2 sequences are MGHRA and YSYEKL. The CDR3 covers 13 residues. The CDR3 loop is CASSQGRGDTQYF. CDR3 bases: TGCGCCAGCAGCCAAGGCCGAGGAGATACGCAGTATTTT.

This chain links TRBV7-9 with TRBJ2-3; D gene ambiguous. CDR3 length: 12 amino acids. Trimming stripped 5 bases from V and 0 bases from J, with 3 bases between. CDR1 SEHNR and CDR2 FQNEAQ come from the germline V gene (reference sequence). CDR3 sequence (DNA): TGTGCCAGCAGCCCTAGCACAGATACGCAGTATTTT. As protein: CASSPSTDTQYF.

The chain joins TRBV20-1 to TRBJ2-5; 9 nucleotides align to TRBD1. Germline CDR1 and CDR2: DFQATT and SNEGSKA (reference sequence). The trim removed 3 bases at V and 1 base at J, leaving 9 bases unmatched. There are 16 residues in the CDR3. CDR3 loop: CSASSWDREAQETQYF. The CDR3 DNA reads TGCAGTGCTAGTAGTTGGGACAGGGAGGCCCAAGAGACCCAGTACTTC.

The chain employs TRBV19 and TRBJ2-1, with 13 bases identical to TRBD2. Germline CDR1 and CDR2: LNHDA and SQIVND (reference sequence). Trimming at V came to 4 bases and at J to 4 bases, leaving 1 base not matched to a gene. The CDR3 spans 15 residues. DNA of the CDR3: TGTGCCAGTAGTAGACTAGCGGGAGGTTACAATGAGCAGTTCTTC. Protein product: CASSRLAGGYNEQFF.

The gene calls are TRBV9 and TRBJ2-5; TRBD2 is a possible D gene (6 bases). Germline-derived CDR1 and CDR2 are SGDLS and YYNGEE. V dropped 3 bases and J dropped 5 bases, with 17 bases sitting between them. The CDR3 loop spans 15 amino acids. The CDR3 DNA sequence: TGTGCCAGCAGCGCGCTCCTGAACCGGGGGGAGACCCAGTACTTC. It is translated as CASSALLNRGETQYF.

The CDR3 DNA reads TGTGCCATCAGAAGACGGGGGGAAGACACTGAAGCTTTCTTT. Translation: CAIRRRGEDTEAFF. The chain couples TRBV10-3 to TRBJ1-1; D might be TRBD1 (5 bases). This CDR3 is 14 amino acids long. Per the germline V gene, CDR1 is ENHRY and CDR2 is SYGVKD. V was pared by 6 bases and J by 3 bases, with 14 bases between.

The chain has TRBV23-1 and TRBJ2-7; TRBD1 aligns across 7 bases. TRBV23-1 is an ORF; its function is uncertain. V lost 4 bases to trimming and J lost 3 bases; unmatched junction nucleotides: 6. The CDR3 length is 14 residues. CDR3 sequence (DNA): TGCGCCAGCAGTCTGGGACAGTGTGACTACGAGCAGTACTTC. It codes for CASSLGQCDYEQYF.

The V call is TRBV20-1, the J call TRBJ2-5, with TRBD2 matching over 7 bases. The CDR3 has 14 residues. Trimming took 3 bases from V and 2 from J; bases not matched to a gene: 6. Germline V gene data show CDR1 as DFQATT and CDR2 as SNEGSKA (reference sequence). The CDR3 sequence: CSASLLAVQETQYF. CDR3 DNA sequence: TGCAGTGCTAGTTTGCTAGCGGTACAAGAGACCCAGTACTTC.

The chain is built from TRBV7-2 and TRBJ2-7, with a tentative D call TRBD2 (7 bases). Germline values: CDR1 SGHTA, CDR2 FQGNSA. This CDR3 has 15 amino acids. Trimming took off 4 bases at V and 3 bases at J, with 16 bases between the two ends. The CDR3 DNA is TGTGCCAGCAGCTGGGGGCTAGCGGAAGGCTACGAGCAGTACTTC. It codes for CASSWGLAEGYEQYF.

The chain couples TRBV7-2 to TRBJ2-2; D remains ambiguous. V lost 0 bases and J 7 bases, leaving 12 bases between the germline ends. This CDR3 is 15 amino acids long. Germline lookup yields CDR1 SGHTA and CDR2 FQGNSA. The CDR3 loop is CASSLAPPGYGELFF. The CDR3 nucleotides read TGTGCCAGCAGCTTAGCCCCTCCGGGTTACGGGGAGCTGTTTTTT.

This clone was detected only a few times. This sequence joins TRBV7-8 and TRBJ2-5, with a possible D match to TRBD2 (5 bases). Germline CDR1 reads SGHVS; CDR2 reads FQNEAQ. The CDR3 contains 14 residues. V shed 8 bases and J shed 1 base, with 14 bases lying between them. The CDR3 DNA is TGTGCCAGCCTGACGTGGAGCGGCCAAGAGACCCAGTACTTC. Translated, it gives CASLTWSGQETQYF.

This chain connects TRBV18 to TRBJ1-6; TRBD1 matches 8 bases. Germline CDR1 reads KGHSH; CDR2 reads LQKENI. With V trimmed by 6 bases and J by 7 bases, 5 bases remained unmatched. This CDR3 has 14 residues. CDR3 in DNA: TGTGCCAGCTCCGAGGACAGGGTCAATTCACCCCTCCACTTT. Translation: CASSEDRVNSPLHF.

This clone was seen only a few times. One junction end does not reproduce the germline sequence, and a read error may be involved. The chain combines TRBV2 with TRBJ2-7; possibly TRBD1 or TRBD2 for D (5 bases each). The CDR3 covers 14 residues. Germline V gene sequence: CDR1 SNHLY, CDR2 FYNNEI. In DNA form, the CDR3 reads TGTGCCAGCAGTCAAGCAGGGAGCTCCTACGAGCAGTACTTC. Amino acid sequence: CASSQAGSSYEQYF. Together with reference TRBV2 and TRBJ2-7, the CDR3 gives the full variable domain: EPEVTQTPSHQVTQMGQEVILRCVPISNHLYFYWYRQILGQKVEFLVSFYNNEISEKSEIFDDQFSVERPDGSNFTLKIRSTKLEDSAMYFCASSQAGSSYEQYFGPGTRLTVT.

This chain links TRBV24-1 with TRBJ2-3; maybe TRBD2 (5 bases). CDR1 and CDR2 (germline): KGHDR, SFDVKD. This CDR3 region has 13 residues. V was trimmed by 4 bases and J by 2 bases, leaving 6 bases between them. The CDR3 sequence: CATSETNTDTQYF. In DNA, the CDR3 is TGTGCCACCAGTGAGACTAACACAGATACGCAGTATTTT.

The CDR3 DNA is TGTGCCAGCAGCGTAGCTGTTGGACAGTCCTACGAGCAGTACTTC. Its protein product is CASSVAVGQSYEQYF. The chain recombines TRBV9 with TRBJ2-7; the D gene is possibly TRBD1 (6 bases). This CDR3 region has 15 residues. Germline-derived CDR1 and CDR2 are SGDLS and YYNGEE. Between the trimmed V and J ends, which lost 0 bases and 1 base, there was a span of 11 bases.

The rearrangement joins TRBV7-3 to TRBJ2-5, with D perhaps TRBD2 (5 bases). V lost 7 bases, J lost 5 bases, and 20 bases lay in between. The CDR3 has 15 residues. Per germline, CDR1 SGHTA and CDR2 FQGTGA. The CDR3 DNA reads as TGTGCCAGCACGGCCGGAGGAACCGCCGGTGAGACCCAGTACTTC. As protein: CASTAGGTAGETQYF.

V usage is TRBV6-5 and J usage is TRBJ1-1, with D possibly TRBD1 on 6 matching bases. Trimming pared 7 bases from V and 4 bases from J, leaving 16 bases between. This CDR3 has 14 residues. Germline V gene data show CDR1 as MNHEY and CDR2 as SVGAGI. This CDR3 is CASTLTGWATEAFF. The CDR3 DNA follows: TGTGCCAGCACCCTAACAGGGTGGGCCACTGAAGCTTTCTTT.

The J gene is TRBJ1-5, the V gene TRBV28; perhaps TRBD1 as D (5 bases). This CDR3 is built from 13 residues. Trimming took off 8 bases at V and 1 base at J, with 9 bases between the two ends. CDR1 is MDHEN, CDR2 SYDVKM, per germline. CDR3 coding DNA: TGTGCCAGCCAAAAGGGGAGCAATCAGCCCCAGCATTTT. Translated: CASQKGSNQPQHF.

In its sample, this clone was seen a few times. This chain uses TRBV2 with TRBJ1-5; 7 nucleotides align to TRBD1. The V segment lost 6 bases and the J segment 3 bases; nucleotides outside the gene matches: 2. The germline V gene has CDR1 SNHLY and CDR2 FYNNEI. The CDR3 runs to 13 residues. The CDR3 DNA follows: TGTGCCAGCAGGGGACAGTACAATCAGCCCCAGCATTTT. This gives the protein CASRGQYNQPQHF.

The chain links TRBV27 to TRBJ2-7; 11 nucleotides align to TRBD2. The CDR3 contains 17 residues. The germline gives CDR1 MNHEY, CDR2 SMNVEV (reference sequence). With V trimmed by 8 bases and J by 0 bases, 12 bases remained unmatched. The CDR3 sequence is CASPRGLAGLFSYEQYF. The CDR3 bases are TGTGCCAGCCCTCGTGGACTAGCGGGCCTTTTCTCCTACGAGCAGTACTTC.

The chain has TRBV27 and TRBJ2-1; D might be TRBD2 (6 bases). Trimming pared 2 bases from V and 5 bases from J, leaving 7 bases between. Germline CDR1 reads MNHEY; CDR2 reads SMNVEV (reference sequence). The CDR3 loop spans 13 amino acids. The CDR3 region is CASSLGGDNEQFF. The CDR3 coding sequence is TGTGCCAGCAGTTTAGGAGGGGACAATGAGCAGTTCTTC.

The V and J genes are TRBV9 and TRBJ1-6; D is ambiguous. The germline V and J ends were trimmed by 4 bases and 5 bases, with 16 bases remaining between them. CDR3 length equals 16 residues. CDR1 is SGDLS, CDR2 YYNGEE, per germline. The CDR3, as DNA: TGTGCCAGCAGCCCGATGTCGGGAACCAATAATTCACCCCTCCACTTT. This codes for CASSPMSGTNNSPLHF.

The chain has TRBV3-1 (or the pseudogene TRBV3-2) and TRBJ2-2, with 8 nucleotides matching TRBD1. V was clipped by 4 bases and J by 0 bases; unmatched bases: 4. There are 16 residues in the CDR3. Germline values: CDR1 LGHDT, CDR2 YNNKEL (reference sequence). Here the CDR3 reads CASSRKTGANTGELFF. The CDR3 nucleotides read TGTGCCAGCAGCCGGAAGACAGGGGCGAACACCGGGGAGCTGTTTTTT.

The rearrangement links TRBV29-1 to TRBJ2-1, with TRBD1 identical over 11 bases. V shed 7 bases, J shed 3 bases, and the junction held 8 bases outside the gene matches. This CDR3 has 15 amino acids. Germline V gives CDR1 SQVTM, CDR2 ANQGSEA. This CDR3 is CSADPGQGDYNEQFF. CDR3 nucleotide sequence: TGCAGCGCAGATCCGGGACAGGGGGACTACAATGAGCAGTTCTTC.

For the CDR3, the DNA is TGTGCCAGCAGCCCCCTAAGAGGGACATATAATCAGCCCCAGCATTTT. Translated: CASSPLRGTYNQPQHF. The chain carries TRBV28 and TRBJ1-5; D perhaps matches TRBD1 (6 bases). The CDR3 loop spans 16 amino acids. The V end was cut by 6 bases, the J end by 4 bases, with 19 bases between. Germline V lookup: CDR1 MDHEN, CDR2 SYDVKM.

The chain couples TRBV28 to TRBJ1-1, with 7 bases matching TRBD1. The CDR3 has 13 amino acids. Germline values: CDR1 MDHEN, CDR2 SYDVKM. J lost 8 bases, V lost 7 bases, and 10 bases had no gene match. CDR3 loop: CASTDLVGQEAFF. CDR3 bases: TGTGCCAGCACGGACCTCGTGGGACAGGAAGCTTTCTTT.

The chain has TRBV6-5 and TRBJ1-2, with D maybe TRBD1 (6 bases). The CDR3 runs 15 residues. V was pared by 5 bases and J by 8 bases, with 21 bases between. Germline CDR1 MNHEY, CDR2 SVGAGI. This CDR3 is CASSLRGGGRQGYTF. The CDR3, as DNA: TGTGCCAGCAGTCTACGAGGCGGGGGGCGACAAGGCTACACCTTC.

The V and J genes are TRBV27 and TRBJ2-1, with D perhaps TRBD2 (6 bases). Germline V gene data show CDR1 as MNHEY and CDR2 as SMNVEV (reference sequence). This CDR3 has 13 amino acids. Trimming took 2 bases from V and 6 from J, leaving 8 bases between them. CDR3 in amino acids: CASSLVGGNEQFF. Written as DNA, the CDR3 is TGTGCCAGCAGTTTAGTGGGGGGCAATGAGCAGTTCTTC.